Listed below are T cell receptor delta chains from one sample, sequenced in a study of gammadelta T cells in human blood. TCRdb reanalysed the RT-PCR reads with CATT. The table lists about 1,900 delta-chain clones, 2.5% to 3.5% of them singletons. The specimen sequenced was Vgamma9Vdelta2 gamma-delta T cells from fetal blood. Receptor source: a human fetus. CDR3s leave out the opening cysteine and the closing phenylalanine or tryptophan. The order of the fields is V gene, CDR3 protein.

TRDV2	ACDTGGYASWDTRQMF
TRDV2	ACDTGWGIRSWDTRQMF
TRDV2	ACDTNWGSSWDTRQMF
TRDV2	ACDTVLGDSWDTDKLI
TRDV2	ACDTVLGDTSWDTRQMF
TRDV2	ACDRGWGTSSWDTRQMF
TRDV2	ACDTAGDTSSWDTRQMF
TRDV2	ACDTATGGHSSWDTRQMF
TRDV2	ACDTVLGDTTWDTRQMF
TRDV2	ACDGTGGYALTAQLF
TRDV2	ACDSILGDTRSWDTRQMF
TRDV2	ACDTGAGGPSSWDTRQMF
TRDV2	ACDTEGQSSWDTRQMF
TRDV2	ACDTVGGSWDTRQMF
TRDV2	ACDGVLGVSWDTRQMF